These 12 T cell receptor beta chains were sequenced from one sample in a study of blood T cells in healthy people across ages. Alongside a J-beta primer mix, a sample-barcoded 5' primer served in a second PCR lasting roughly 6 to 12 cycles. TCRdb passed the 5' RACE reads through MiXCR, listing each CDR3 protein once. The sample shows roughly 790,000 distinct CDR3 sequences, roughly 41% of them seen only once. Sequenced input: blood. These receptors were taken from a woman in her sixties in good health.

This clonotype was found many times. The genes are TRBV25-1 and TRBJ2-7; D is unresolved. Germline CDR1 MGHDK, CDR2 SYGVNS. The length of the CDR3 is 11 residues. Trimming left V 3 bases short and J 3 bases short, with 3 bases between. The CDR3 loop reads CASSDYYEQYF. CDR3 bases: TGTGCCAGCAGTGACTACTACGAGCAGTACTTC.

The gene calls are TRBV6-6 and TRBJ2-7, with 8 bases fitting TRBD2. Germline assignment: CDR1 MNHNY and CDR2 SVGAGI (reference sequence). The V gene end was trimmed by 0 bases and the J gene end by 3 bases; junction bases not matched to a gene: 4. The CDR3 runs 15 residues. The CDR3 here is CASSYSSGSSYEQYF. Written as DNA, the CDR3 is TGTGCCAGCAGTTACTCGAGCGGGAGTAGCTACGAGCAGTACTTC.

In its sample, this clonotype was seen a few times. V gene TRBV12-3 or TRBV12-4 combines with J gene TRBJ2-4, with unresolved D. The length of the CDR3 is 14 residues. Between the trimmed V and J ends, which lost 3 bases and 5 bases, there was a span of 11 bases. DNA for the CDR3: TGTGCCAGCAGTTTGTCGGCAGCACAAAACATTCAGTACTTC. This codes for CASSLSAAQNIQYF.

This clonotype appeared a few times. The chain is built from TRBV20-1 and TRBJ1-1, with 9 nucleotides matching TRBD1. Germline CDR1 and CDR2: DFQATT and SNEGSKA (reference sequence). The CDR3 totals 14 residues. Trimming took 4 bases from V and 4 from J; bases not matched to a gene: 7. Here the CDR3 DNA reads TGCAGTGCTAAACAGGGGGCTGGGGCCACTGAAGCTTTCTTT. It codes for CSAKQGAGATEAFF.

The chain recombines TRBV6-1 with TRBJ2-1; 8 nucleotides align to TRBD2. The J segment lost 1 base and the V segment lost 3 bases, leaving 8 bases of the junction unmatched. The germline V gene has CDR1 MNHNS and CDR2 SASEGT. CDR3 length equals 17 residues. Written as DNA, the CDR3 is TGTGCCAGCAGTGACGATAGCGGGGTGCATTCCTACAATGAGCAGTTCTTC. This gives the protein CASSDDSGVHSYNEQFF.

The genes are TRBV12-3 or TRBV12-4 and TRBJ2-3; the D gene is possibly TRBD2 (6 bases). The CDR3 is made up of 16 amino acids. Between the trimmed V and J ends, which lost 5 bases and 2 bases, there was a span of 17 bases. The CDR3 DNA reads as TGTGCCAGCAGTCTACGGGACTCCCCCTACACAGATACGCAGTATTTT. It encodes CASSLRDSPYTDTQYF.

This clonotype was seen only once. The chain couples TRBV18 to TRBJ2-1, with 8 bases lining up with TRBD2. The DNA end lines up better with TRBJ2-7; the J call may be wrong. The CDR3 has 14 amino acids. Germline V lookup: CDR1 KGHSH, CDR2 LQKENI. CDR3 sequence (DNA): TGTGCCAGCTCACCAGCGGGGGGTCCCAATGAGCAGTACTTC. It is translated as CASSPAGGPNEQYF.

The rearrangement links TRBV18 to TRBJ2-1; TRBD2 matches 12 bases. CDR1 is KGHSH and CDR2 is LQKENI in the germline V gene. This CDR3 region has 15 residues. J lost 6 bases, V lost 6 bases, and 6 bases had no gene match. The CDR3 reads CASSGLAGPFNEQFF. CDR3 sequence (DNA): TGTGCCAGCTCCGGACTAGCGGGGCCCTTCAATGAGCAGTTCTTC. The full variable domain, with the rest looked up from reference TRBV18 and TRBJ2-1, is NAGVMQNPRHLVRRRGQEARLRCSPMKGHSHVYWYRQLPEEGLKFMVYLQKENIIDESGMPKERFSAEFPKEGPSILRIQQVVRGDSAAYFCASSGLAGPFNEQFFGPGTRLTVL.

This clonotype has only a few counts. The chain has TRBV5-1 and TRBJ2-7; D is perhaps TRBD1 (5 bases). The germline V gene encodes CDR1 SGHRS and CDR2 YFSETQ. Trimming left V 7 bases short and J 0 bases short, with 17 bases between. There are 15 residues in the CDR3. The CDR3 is CASGRDSPFSYEQYF. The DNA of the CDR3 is TGCGCCAGCGGGCGAGACAGCCCCTTCTCCTACGAGCAGTACTTC.

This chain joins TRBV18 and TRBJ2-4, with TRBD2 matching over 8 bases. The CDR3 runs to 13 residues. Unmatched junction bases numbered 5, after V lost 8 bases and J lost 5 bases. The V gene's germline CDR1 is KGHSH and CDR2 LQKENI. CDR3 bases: TGTGCCAGCCGCCGGGAGGGTGAAAACATTCAGTACTTC. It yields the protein CASRREGENIQYF.

The CDR3 loop reads CSANPIAEKHEQFF. The CDR3 DNA reads TGCAGTGCTAACCCCATAGCGGAAAAGCATGAGCAGTTCTTC. This chain uses TRBV20-1 with TRBJ2-1; maybe TRBD2 (6 bases). V lost 4 bases, J lost 8 bases, and 18 bases lay in between. This CDR3 has 14 residues. Germline V gene data show CDR1 as DFQATT and CDR2 as SNEGSKA (reference sequence).

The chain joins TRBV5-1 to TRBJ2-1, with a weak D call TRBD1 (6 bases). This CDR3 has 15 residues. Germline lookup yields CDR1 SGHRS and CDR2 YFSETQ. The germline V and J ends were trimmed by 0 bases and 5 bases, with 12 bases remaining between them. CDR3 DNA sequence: TGCGCCAGCAGCTTGGGACAGGTTGGCGACAATGAGCAGTTCTTC. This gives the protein CASSLGQVGDNEQFF.